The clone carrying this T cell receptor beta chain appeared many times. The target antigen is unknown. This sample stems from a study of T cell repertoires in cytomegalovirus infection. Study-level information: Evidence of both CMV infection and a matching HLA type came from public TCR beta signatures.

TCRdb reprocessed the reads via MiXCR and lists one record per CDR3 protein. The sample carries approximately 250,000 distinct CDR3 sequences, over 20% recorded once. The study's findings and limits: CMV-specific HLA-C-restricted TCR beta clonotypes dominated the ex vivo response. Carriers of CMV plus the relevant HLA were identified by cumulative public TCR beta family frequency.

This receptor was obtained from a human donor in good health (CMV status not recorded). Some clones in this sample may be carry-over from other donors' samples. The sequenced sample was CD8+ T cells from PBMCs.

CDR3 residues: CASSEPAGGLGGELFF. As DNA, the CDR3 is TGTGCCAGCAGTGAACCTGCGGGGGGGCTTGGCGGGGAGCTGTTTTTT. V and J are TRBV6-1 and TRBJ2-2; 9 nucleotides match TRBD2. CDR1 and CDR2 (germline): MNHNS, SASEGT. There are 16 residues in the CDR3. Trimming cost V 2 bases and J 7 bases; bases outside gene matches: 8.